What follows describes a single TCR beta chain. The sample belongs to a study of blood T cell repertoires in COVID-19. Whole-study context: Specimens from acute and convalescent COVID-19 originated in the United States, Italy and Spain. Sample material is recorded as cDNA or gDNA derived from T cells, B-cell-depleted T cells, or PBMCs.

In the authors' methods: Amplified reference gene primers provided the basis for estimating nucleated cell counts. Data came from immunoSEQ multiplex PCR; TCRdb stores just in-frame clones and leaves some out. That table gives V, J and clone size, and the DNA gave D and trimming. The repertoire holds 100,000 to 150,000 clones, with 80% to 85% as singletons. The sequence was obtained from a woman between 45 and 65 years old with acute or convalescent COVID-19. Input material: peripheral blood.

The CDR3 spells CASSLEQGRQPQHF. The CDR3 DNA reads TGTGCCAGCAGCTTAGAACAGGGGCGTCAGCCCCAGCATTTT. This chain joins TRBV7-8 and TRBJ1-5; 7 bases are shared with TRBD1. V lost 1 base to trimming and J lost 6 bases; unmatched junction nucleotides: 3. Germline V gene sequence: CDR1 SGHVS, CDR2 FQNEAQ. This CDR3 has 14 residues.